This T cell receptor (beta chain) originates from a study of cytomegalovirus exposure and HLA in healthy donors. The CDR3 length is 13 residues. The V gene's germline CDR1 is SGHAT and CDR2 FQNNGV. With 5 bases removed from V and 1 base from J, the gap between germline ends came to 8 bases. It was with 60 Vbeta and 13 Jbeta primers that the PCR ran. Using immunoSEQ multiplex PCR, the repertoire was profiled, and TCRdb retains in-frame clones only, with some absent. The table shows 200,000 or so clones, with around 83% occurring only once. A remark on this clone: Its antigen is still unknown.

Study-wide results and limits: Reported performance of the classifier showed diagnosis of cytomegalovirus status with high specificity and sensitivity. In most subjects, TCR beta sequences reportedly gave accurate predictions of HLA-A and HLA-B alleles. Segments of the TCR beta V type were, in most cases, productive about 87% or about 30% of the time in an earlier analysis.

Specimen: PBMCs. The chain couples TRBV11-2 to TRBJ2-5; D remains unclear. The TCR originated in a woman in her forties or fifties in good health and CMV-seropositive. CDR3 sequence: CASSPEAQETQYF. In DNA form, the CDR3 reads TGTGCCAGCAGCCCTGAGGCCCAAGAGACCCAGTACTTC.